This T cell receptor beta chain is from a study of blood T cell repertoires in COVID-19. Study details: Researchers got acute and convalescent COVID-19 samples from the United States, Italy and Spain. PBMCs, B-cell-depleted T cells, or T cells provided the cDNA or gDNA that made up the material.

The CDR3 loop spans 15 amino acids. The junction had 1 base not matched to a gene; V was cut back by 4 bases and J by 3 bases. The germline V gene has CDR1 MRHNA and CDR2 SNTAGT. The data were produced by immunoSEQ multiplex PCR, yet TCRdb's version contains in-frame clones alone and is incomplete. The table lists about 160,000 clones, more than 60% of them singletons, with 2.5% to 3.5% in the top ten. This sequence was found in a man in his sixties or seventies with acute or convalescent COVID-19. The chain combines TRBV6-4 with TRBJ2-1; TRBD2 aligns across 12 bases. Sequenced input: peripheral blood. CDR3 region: CASSVLAGGYNEQFF. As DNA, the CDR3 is TGTGCCAGCAGTGTACTAGCGGGAGGCTACAATGAGCAGTTCTTC.